This T cell receptor beta chain was sequenced for a study of blood T cell repertoires in COVID-19 (dated by TCRdb to the early 2020s). Study-wide context: Samples from collaborators originated in the United States, Italy and Spain and spanned both the acute and convalescent phases of COVID-19. The prospective study material was composed of cDNA or gDNA derived from T cells, B-cell-depleted T cells, or PBMCs. Where HLA class I and class II types were available, the types were taken from metadata supplied by the sample provider, not from assay-based typing. Samples came from the ongoing ImmuneRACE study (first 160 participants) plus 1,254 subjects from 6 global collaborators. The repertoires were made available in a free public database intended to serve as a resource for research on the immune response to SARS-CoV-2. Nearly every sample came with metadata listing a de-identified subject ID, COVID-19 status, age in years and sex. The dataset comprised deeply sampled blood TCRbeta repertoires from subjects exposed to, actively infected with, or recovered from COVID-19.

V has 1 base trimmed and J has 12 bases trimmed; junction bases matching no gene number 20. The CDR1 and CDR2 encoded by the germline V gene are SGHRS and YFSETQ. The CDR3 runs 17 amino acids, cysteine and phenylalanine included. CDR3 DNA only is kept here, 51 bases in frame from base 1. The study at large found these results: The quantity of clinical and demographic metadata differed by source and by participant and was supplied without curation.

TCRbeta CDR3 regions were amplified from genomic DNA by means of the immunoSEQ Assay, a bias-controlled multiplex PCR. Processing in the source paper ran as follows. The number of nucleated cells in each sample was estimated from the amplification of reference gene primers within the assay. Sequence reads were collapsed and filtered to measure the absolute abundance of every unique TCRbeta CDR3 rearrangement. Productive Simpson clonality was computed per sample as the square root of Simpson's diversity index over productive rearrangements. TCRdb provides this immuneACCESS table in a form limited to in-frame rearrangements. Some clones are lacking; in checked studies, under half of them reflect an unresolved V gene, and why the rest are absent is not known. Clone size and V and J calls were adopted from that table, with D and trimming inferred from the DNA. The table for this sample lists about 64,000 clones; roughly 88% of them were counted only once. Together, the top ten hold 1.5% to 2% of the sample.

The collaborating institutions used their own protocols to collect whole blood in K2EDTA tubes. For TCRbeta analysis, collaborators shipped samples in one of three forms: frozen whole blood, isolated PBMCs, or DNA extracted from either of those sample types. As for this clone: The specificity of this receptor is unknown. No clone much larger than this one lies a single base away; base qualities are absent.

The chain employs TRBV5-1 and TRBJ2-7, with 9 central nucleotides matching TRBD2. This clonotype was obtained from a human donor in a cohort sampled during active COVID-19. The sequenced sample consisted of peripheral blood. The CDR3 has the sequence CASSLPSLASGTSNMYF. The bases are TGCGCCAGCAGCTTGCCATCCCTTGCTAGCGGGACATCTAATATGTACTTC.